In this sample, the clone carrying this T cell receptor (beta chain) turned up once. Its antigen is unidentified. This record belongs to a study of cytomegalovirus exposure and HLA in healthy donors. General study points: Among donors in an Asian-associated ancestry cluster, a later analysis reportedly found fewer N-insertions than the roughly 610-donor mean.

Germline V CDR1 and CDR2: MNHNS, SASEGT. The CDR3 covers 13 residues. Trimming removed 7 bases from V and 7 bases from J, with 13 bases in between. The study ran its PCR with 60 Vbeta and 13 Jbeta primers. TCRdb's table, derived via immunoSEQ multiplex PCR, lists solely in-frame clones and lacks some. Seen here are 75,000 to 100,000 clones, 64% observed once, and the top ten hold approximately 3%. Sequences were obtained from PBMCs. This chain joins TRBV6-1 and TRBJ1-4; the D gene is possibly TRBD1 (5 bases). The TCR was taken from a man aged 55 to 70 in good health and CMV-seronegative. CDR3 in amino acids: CASIKPGGEKLFF. CDR3 DNA sequence: TGTGCCAGCATCAAACCCGGGGGTGAAAAACTGTTTTTT.